These 12 T cell receptor beta chains share one sample of origin, sequenced in a study of blood T cells in healthy people across ages. PCR was performed a second time for about 7 to 12 cycles using a sample-barcoded 5' primer and a J-beta primer mix. TCRdb ran MiXCR on the 5' RACE reads and lists one entry per CDR3 protein. The sample yields 700,000 to 950,000 distinct CDR3 sequences, roughly 60% seen once. What was sequenced was blood. These receptors were taken from a young man in good health.

This chain uses TRBV6-1 with TRBJ2-7; 8 positions match TRBD2. The CDR3 spans 15 residues. V shed 4 bases, J shed 7 bases, and the junction held 12 bases outside the gene matches. Per germline, CDR1 MNHNS and CDR2 SASEGT. DNA of the CDR3: TGTGCCAGCAGTGTAGCGGGAAGGTTCGAACGTGAGCAGTACTTC. Its translation is CASSVAGRFEREQYF.

The chain is built from TRBV7-2 and TRBJ1-5; D unresolved. CDR1 is SGHTA and CDR2 is FQGNSA in the germline V gene. Deletions cut 8 bases from V and 3 bases from J, with 8 bases between. The CDR3 has 12 amino acids. In nucleotides, the CDR3 is TGTGCCAGCGCGCGGTACAATCAGCCCCAGCATTTT. It encodes CASARYNQPQHF. The full variable domain, its missing parts supplied by reference TRBV7-2 and TRBJ1-5, is GAGVSQSPSNKVTEKGKDVELRCDPISGHTALYWYRQSLGQGLEFLIYFQGNSAPDKSGLPSDRFSAERTGGSVSTLTIQRTQQEDSAVYLCASARYNQPQHFGDGTRLSIL.

This clonotype was seen only a few times. This sequence joins TRBV29-1 and TRBJ1-2, with TRBD1 identical over 9 bases. The CDR3 is made up of 15 amino acids. V lost 7 bases and J lost 4; bases outside the gene matches: 13. Germline V gene sequence: CDR1 SQVTM, CDR2 ANQGSEA. CDR3 protein: CSGQGPGQGSYGYTF. Here the CDR3 DNA reads TGCAGCGGCCAAGGTCCGGGACAGGGCTCCTATGGCTACACCTTC.

The V call is TRBV5-1, the J call TRBJ2-7, with D unresolved. CDR1 and CDR2 from the germline V gene are SGHRS and YFSETQ. Trimming took off 5 bases at V and 6 bases at J, with 9 bases between the two ends. The CDR3 consists of 11 residues. CDR3 sequence: CASSSECEQYF. The DNA of the CDR3 is TGCGCCAGCAGTTCAGAGTGCGAGCAGTACTTC.

This clonotype was detected a few times. V gene TRBV7-6 combines with J gene TRBJ2-3; D gene ambiguous. The germline V gene has CDR1 SGHVS and CDR2 FNYEAQ. The ends were cut back, 6 bases at V and 4 bases at J, with 8 bases in the middle. This CDR3 is 12 amino acids long. The CDR3 loop is CASSIIADTQYF. CDR3 DNA sequence: TGTGCCAGCAGTATCATTGCAGATACGCAGTATTTT.

This clonotype was observed a few times. The genes are TRBV5-4 and TRBJ2-7; 9 positions agree with TRBD1. The J call is in doubt because the DNA end fits TRBJ2-4 better. The CDR3 sequence is 16 residues long. CDR1 is SGHNT, CDR2 YYREEE, per germline (reference sequence). For the CDR3, the DNA is TGTGCCAGCAGCCCCGCAACAGGGGGCAGAGCAAACATTCAGTACTTC. Translated, it gives CASSPATGGRANIQYF.

The table lists this clonotype with a few counts. This chain uses TRBV4-2 with TRBJ2-3; perhaps TRBD2 as D (6 bases). V was shortened by 1 base and J by 9 bases, with 17 bases between the two germline ends. This CDR3 is 15 amino acids long. Germline loops: CDR1 LGHNA, CDR2 YNFKEQ. CDR3 protein: CASSQVGGIGGTQYF. CDR3 in DNA: TGTGCCAGCAGCCAAGTGGGCGGGATCGGCGGCACGCAGTATTTT.

This chain uses TRBV7-3 with TRBJ1-1, with D perhaps matching TRBD1 (5 bases). Per germline, CDR1 SGHTA and CDR2 FQGTGA. The CDR3 length is 13 residues. Trimming took off 6 bases at V and 7 bases at J, with 15 bases between the two ends. For the CDR3, the DNA is TGTGCCAGCAGTATGGGGACGGGGGGTGAAGCTTTCTTT. Residues: CASSMGTGGEAFF.

J is TRBJ2-5 and V is TRBV7-2, with TRBD1 as a possible D gene (5 bases). The end of the DNA aligns better with TRBJ2-7, so the J call may be wrong. The CDR3 has 14 residues. In germline, CDR1 is SGHTA, CDR2 FQGNSA. CDR3 loop: CASSFRQSFYEQYF. CDR3 coding DNA: TGTGCCAGCAGCTTTAGACAGTCCTTCTACGAGCAGTACTTC.

This clonotype has just a few counts. The chain has TRBV7-2 and TRBJ2-1; 13 bases line up with TRBD2. V gave up 1 base and J gave up 4 bases; unmatched junction bases: 4. Per the germline V gene, CDR1 is SGHTA and CDR2 is FQGNSA. CDR3 size: 17 residues. The CDR3 spells CASSLDTGLAGYNEQFF. In DNA, the CDR3 is TGTGCCAGCAGCTTAGATACGGGACTAGCGGGGTACAATGAGCAGTTCTTC.

The rearrangement joins TRBV20-1 to TRBJ2-1, with D perhaps TRBD2 (6 bases). Germline CDR1 is DFQATT and CDR2 is SNEGSKA (reference sequence). V was pared by 5 bases and J by 6 bases, with 23 bases between. The CDR3 has 16 amino acids. As DNA, the CDR3 is TGCAGTGCTGGAAATTATGGGACTCTCCGGGCCAATGAGCAGTTCTTC. It codes for CSAGNYGTLRANEQFF.

J is TRBJ2-1 and V is TRBV20-1; 12 bases line up with TRBD2. From germline, CDR1 is DFQATT and CDR2 SNEGSKA (reference sequence). The CDR3 covers 14 residues. Losses at the gene ends were 4 bases for V and 9 bases for J; bases not matched to a gene: 7. CDR3 bases: TGCAGTGCTACTAGCGGGAGGGGAAGAGCTGAGCAGTTCTTC. Amino acid sequence: CSATSGRGRAEQFF.